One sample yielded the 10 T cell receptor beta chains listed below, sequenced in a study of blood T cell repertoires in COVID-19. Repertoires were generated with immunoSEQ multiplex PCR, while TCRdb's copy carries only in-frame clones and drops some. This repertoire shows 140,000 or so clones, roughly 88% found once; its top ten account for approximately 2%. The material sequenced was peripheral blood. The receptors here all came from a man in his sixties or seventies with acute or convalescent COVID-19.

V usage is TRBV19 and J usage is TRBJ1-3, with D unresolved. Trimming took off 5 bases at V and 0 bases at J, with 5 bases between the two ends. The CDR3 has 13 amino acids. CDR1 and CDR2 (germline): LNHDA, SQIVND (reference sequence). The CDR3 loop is CASSFSSGNTIYF. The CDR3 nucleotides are TGTGCCAGTAGTTTCAGCTCTGGAAACACCATATATTTT.

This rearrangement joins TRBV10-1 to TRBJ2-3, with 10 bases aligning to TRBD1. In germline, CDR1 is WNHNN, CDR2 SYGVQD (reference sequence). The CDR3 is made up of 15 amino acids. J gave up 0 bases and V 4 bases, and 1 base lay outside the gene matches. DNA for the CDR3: TGCGCCAGCAGTGGGGACAGGGGAAGCACAGATACGCAGTATTTT. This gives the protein CASSGDRGSTDTQYF.

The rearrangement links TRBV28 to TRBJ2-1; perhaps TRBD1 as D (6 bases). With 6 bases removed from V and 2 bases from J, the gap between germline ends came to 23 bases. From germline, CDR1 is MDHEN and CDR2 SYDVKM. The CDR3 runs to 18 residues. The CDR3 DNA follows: TGTGCCAGCAGCCATTATGGCGTTACAGGGATGGCCTACAATGAGCAGTTCTTC. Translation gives CASSHYGVTGMAYNEQFF.

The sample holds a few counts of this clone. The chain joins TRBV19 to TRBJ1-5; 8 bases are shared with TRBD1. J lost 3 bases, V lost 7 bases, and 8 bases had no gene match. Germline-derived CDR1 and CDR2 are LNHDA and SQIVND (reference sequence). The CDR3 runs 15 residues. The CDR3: CASTTQGANNQPQHF. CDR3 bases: TGTGCCAGTACCACCCAGGGGGCTAACAATCAGCCCCAGCATTTT.

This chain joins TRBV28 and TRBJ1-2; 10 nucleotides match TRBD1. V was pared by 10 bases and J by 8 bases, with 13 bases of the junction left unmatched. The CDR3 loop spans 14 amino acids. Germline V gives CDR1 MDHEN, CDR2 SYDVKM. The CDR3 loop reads CATKKMGQGHGYTF. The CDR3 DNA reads TGTGCCACCAAAAAAATGGGACAGGGGCACGGCTACACCTTC.

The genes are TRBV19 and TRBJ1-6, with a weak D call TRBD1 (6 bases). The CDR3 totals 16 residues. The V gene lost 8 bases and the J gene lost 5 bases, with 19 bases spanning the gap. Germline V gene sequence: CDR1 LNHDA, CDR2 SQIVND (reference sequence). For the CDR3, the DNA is TGTGCCAGTGGGATTACAGGGTTGGTGGATAATTCACCCCTCCACTTT. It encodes CASGITGLVDNSPLHF.

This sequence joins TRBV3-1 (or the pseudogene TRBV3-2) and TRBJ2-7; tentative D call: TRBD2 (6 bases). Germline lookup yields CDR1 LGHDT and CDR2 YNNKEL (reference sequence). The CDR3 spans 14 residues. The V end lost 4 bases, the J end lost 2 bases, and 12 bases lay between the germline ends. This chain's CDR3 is CASSPPSAPYEQYF. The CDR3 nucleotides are TGTGCCAGCAGCCCGCCTAGCGCCCCCTACGAGCAGTACTTC.

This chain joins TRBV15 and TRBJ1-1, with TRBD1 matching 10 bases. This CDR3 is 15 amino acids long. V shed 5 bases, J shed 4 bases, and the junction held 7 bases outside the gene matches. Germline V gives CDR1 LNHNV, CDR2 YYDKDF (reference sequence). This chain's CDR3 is CATSGTGALVTEAFF. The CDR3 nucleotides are TGTGCCACCAGCGGGACAGGGGCCCTAGTCACTGAAGCTTTCTTT.

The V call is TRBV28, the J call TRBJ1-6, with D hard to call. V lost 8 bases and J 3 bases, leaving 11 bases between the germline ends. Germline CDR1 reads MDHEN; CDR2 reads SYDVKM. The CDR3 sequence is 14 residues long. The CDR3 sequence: CASAEDSYNSPLHF. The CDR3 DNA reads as TGTGCCAGCGCTGAAGATAGCTATAATTCACCCCTCCACTTT.

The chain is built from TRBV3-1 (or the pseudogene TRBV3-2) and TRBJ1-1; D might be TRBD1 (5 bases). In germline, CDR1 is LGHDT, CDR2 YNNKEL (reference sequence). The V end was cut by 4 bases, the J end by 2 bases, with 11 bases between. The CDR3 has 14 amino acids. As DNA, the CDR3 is TGTGCCAGCAGCCCGACAGTCTTAAACACTGAAGCTTTCTTT. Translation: CASSPTVLNTEAFF.